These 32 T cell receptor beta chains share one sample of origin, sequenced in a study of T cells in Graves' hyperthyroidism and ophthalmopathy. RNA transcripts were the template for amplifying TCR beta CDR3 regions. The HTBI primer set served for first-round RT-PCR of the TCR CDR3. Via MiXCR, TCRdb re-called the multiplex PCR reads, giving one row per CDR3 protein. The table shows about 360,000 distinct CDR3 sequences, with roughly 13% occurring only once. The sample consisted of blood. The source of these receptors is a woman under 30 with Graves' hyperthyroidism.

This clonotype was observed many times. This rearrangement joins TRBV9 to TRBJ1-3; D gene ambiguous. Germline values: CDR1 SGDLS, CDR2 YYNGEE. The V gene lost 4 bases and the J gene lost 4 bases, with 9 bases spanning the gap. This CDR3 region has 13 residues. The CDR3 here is CASSPGYGNTIYF. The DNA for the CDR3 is TGTGCCAGCAGCCCTGGGTACGGAAACACCATATATTTT.

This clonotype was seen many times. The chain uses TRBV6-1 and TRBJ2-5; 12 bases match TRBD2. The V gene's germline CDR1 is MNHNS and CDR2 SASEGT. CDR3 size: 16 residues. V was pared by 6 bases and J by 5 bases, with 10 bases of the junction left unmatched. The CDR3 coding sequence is TGTGCCAGCAGGTTTCTAGCGGGAGGGCCAAAGGAGACCCAGTACTTC. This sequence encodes CASRFLAGGPKETQYF.

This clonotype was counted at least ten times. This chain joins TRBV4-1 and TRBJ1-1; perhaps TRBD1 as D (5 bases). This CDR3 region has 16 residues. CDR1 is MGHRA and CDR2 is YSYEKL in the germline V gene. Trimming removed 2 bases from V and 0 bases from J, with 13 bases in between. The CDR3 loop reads CASSQRSRQMNTEAFF. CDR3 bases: TGCGCCAGCAGCCAAAGATCTAGACAGATGAACACTGAAGCTTTCTTT.

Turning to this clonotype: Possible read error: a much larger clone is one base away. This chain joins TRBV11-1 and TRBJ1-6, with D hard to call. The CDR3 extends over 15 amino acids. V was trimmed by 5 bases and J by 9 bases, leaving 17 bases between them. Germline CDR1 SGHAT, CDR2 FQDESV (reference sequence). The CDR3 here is CASSPTISSGSPLHF. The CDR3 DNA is TGTGCCAGCAGCCCGACCATCTCTAGTGGTTCACCCCTCCACTTT.

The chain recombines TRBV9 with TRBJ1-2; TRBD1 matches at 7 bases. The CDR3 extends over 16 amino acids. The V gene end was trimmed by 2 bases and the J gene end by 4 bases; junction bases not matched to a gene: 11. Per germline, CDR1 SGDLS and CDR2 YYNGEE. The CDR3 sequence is CASSVRAGDRVYGYTF. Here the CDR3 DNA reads TGTGCCAGCAGCGTGAGGGCCGGCGACAGGGTCTATGGCTACACCTTC.

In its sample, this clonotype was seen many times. This CDR3 is CASSFKGIAKNIQYF. The CDR3 DNA reads as TGTGCCAGCAGTTTTAAAGGCATAGCCAAAAACATTCAGTACTTC. The chain joins TRBV12-3 or TRBV12-4 to TRBJ2-4, with D hard to call. Deletions cut 3 bases from V and 0 bases from J, with 9 bases between. CDR3 length: 15 residues.

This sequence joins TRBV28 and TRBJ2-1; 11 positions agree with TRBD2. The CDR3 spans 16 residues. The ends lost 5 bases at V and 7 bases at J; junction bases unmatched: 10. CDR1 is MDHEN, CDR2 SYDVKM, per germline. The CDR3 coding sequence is TGTGCCAGCAGTCCCCGCGGGACTAGCGGACAGAATGAGCAGTTCTTC. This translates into CASSPRGTSGQNEQFF.

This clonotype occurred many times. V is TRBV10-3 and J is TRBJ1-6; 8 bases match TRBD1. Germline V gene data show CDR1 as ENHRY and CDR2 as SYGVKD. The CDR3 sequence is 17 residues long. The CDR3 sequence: CASRTRQGQAYNSPLHF. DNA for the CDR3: TGTGCTTCCCGGACCCGACAGGGGCAGGCCTATAATTCACCCCTCCACTTT.

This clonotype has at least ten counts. The CDR3 protein is CASSVGTGLLYPQYF. CDR3 bases: TGTGCCAGCAGCGTAGGTACAGGCCTCTTATACCCGCAGTACTTC. This chain uses TRBV9 with TRBJ2-7, with a tentative D call TRBD1 (5 bases). In germline, CDR1 is SGDLS, CDR2 YYNGEE. The CDR3 length is 15 residues. Trimming took off 0 bases at V and 9 bases at J, with 19 bases between the two ends.

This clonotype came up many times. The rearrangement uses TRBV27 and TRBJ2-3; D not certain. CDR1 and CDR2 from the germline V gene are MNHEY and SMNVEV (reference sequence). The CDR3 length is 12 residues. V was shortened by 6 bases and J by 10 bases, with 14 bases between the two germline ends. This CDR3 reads CASSRGWVAQYF. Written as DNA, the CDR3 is TGTGCCAGCAGCCGCGGTTGGGTTGCGCAGTATTTT.

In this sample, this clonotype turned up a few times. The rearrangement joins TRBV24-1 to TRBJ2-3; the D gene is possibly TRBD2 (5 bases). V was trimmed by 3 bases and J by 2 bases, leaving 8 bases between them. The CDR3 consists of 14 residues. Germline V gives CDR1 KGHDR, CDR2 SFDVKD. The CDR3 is CATSDIGDTDTQYF. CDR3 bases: TGTGCCACCAGTGATATCGGGGACACAGATACGCAGTATTTT.

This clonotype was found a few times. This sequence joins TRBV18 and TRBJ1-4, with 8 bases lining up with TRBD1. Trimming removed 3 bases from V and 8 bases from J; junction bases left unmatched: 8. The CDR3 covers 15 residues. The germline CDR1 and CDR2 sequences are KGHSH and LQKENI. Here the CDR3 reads CASSPQDRDREKLFF. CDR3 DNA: TGTGCCAGCTCACCGCAGGACAGGGATCGGGAAAAACTGTTTTTT.

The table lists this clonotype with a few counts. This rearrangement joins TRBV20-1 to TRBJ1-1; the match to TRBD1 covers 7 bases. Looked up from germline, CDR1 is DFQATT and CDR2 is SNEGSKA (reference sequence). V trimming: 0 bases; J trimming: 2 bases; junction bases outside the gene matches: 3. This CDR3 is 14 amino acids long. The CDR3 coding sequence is TGCAGTGCTAGAGACGACAGGGTTAACACTGAAGCTTTCTTT. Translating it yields CSARDDRVNTEAFF.

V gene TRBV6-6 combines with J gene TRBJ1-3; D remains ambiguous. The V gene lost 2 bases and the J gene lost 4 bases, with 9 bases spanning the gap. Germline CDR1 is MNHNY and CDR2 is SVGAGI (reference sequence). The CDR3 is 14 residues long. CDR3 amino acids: CASSYMGSGNTIYF. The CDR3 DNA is TGTGCCAGCAGTTACATGGGGAGCGGAAACACCATATATTTT.

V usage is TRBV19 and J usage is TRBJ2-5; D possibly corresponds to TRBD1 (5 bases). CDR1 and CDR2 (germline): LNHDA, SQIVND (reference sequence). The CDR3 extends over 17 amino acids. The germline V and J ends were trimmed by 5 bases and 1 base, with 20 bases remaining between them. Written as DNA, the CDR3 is TGTGCCAGTAGTTTTGGGGCCCCCTGGGGCCCCCAAGAGACCCAGTACTTC. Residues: CASSFGAPWGPQETQYF.

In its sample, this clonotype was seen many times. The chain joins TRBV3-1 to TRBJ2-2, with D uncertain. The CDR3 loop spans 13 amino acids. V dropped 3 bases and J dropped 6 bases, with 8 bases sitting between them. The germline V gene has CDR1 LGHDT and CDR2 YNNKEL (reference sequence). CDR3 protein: CASSHASAGELFF. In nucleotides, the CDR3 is TGTGCCAGCAGCCACGCATCGGCCGGGGAGCTGTTTTTT.

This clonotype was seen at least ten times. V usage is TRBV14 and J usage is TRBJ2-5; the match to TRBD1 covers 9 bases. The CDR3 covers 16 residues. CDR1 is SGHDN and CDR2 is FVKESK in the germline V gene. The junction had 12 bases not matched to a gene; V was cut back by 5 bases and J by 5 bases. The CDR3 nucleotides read TGTGCCAGCAGCACCCCGACAGGGGGTATGATCGAGACCCAGTACTTC. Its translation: CASSTPTGGMIETQYF. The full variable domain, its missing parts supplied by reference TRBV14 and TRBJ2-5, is EAGVTQFPSHSVIEKGQTVTLRCDPISGHDNLYWYRRVMGKEIKFLLHFVKESKQDESGMPNNRFLAERTGGTYSTLKVQPAELEDSGVYFCASSTPTGGMIETQYFGPGTRLLVL.

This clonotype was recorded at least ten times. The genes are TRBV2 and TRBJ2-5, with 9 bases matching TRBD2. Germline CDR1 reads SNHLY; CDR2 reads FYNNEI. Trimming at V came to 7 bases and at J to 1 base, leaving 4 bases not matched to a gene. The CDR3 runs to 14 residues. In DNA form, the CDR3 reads TGTGCCAGCATAGAGCGGGGGGTCCAAGAGACCCAGTACTTC. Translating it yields CASIERGVQETQYF.

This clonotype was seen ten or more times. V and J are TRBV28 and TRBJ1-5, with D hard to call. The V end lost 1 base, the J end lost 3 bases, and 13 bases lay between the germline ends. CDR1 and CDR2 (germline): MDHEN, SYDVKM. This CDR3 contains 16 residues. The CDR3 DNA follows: TGTGCCAGCAGTTTATTCCTCCCCGGTCCCAATCAGCCCCAGCATTTT. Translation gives CASSLFLPGPNQPQHF.

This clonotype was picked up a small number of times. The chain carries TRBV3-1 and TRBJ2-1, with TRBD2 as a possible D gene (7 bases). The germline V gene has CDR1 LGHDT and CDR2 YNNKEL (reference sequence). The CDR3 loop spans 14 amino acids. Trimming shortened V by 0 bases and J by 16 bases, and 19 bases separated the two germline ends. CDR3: CASSQDRAGGLPFF. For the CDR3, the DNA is TGTGCCAGCAGCCAAGATAGAGCCGGGGGGCTCCCCTTCTTC.

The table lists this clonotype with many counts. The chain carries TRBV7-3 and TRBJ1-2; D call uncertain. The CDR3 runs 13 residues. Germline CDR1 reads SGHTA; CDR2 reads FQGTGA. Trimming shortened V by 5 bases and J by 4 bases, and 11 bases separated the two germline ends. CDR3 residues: CASSPSAGYGYTF. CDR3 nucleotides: TGTGCCAGCAGCCCGTCGGCCGGCTATGGCTACACCTTC.

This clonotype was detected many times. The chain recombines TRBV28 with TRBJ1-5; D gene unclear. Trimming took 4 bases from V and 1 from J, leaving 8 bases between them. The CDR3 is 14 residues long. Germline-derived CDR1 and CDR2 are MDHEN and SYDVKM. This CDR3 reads CASSSWGSNQPQHF. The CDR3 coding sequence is TGTGCCAGCAGTTCCTGGGGAAGCAATCAGCCCCAGCATTTT.

CDR3 nucleotide sequence: TGTGCCGGACGGGGGGGAGGGGGCACCGGGGAGCTGTTTTTT. Translating it yields CAGRGGGGTGELFF. The rearrangement joins TRBV12-3 or TRBV12-4 to TRBJ2-2; 8 positions match TRBD2. With 11 bases clipped from V and 4 bases from J, the junction kept 9 bases outside the gene matches. This CDR3 contains 14 residues.

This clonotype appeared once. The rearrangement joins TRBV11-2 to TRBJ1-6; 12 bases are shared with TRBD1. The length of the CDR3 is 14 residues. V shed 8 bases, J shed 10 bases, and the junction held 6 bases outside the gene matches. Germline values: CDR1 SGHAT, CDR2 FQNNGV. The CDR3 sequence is CASLRDRGQSPLHF. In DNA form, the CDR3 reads TGTGCCAGCCTCCGGGACAGGGGGCAGTCACCCCTCCACTTT.

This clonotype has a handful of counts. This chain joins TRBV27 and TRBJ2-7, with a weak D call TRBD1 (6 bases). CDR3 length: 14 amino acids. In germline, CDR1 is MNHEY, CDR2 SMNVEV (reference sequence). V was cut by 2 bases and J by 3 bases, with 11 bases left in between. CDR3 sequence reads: CASSLGDTIYEQYF. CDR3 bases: TGTGCCAGCAGTTTAGGGGACACCATCTACGAGCAGTACTTC.

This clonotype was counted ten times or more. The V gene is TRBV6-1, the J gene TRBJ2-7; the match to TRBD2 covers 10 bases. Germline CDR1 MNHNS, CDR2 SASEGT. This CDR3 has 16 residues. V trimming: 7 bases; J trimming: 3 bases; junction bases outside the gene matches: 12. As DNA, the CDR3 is TGTGCCAGCATGCCCGGCTCTAGCGGGGGCCACTACGAGCAGTACTTC. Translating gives CASMPGSSGGHYEQYF.

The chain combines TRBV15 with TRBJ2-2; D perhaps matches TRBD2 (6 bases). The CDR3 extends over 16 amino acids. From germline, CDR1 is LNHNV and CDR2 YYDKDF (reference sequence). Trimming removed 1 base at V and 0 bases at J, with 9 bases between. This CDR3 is CATSRVEGSNTGELFF. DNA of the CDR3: TGTGCCACCAGCAGAGTGGAGGGATCGAACACCGGGGAGCTGTTTTTT.

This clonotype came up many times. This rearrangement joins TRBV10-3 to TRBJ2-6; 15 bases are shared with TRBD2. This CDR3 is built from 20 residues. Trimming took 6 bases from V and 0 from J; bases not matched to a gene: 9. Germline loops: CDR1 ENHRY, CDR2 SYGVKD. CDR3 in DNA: TGTGCCATCAGCGACGGACTAGCGGGAGGGGGACACTCTGGGGCCAACGTCCTGACTTTC. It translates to CAISDGLAGGGHSGANVLTF.

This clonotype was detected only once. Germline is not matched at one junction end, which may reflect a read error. CDR3 bases: TGTGCCAGCAGCTTGGGACAGGTTCTCGCGAACACCGGGGAGCTGTTTTTT. Amino acids: CASSLGQVLANTGELFF. The chain is built from TRBV5-1 and TRBJ2-2, with TRBD1 identical over 8 bases. CDR3 size: 17 residues. CDR1 SGHRS and CDR2 YFSETQ come from the germline V gene.

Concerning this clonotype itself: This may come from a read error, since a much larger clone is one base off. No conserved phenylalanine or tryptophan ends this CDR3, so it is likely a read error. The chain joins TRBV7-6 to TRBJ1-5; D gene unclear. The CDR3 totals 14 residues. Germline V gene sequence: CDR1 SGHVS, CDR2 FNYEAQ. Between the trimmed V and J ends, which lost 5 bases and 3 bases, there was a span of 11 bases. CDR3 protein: CASSAYLNNQPQHS. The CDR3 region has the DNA TGTGCCAGCAGCGCGTACCTCAACAATCAGCCCCAGCATTCT.

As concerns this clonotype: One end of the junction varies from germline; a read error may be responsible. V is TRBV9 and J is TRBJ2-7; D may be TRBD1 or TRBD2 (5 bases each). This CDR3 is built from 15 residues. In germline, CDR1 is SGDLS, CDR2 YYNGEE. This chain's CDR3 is CASSPGVEGWYEQYF. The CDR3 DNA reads TGTGCCAGCAGCCCAGGAGTTGAGGGGTGGTACGAGCAGTACTTT.

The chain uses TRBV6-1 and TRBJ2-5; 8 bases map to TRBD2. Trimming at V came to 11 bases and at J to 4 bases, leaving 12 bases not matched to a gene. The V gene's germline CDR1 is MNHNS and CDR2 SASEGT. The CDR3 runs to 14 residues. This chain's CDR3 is CALGRAGDGETQYF. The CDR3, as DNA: TGTGCCTTGGGGAGAGCGGGAGATGGAGAGACCCAGTACTTC.